The 5 T cell receptor beta chains in this list originate from one sample, sequenced in a study of blood T cells in healthy people across ages. The second PCR ran roughly 6 to 11 cycles with a sample-barcoded 5' primer and J-beta primers. TCRdb analysed the 5' RACE reads with MiXCR anew, one entry per CDR3 protein. The repertoire has around 1,000,000 distinct CDR3 sequences, 35% to 45% of them found once; the top ten carry around 13%. Sequenced input: blood. Receptor source: a man younger than 30 in good health.

This clonotype was recorded a few times. The V gene is TRBV12-3 or TRBV12-4, the J gene TRBJ1-1, with 9 bases identical to TRBD1. The V gene end was trimmed by 6 bases and the J gene end by 6 bases; junction bases not matched to a gene: 8. The CDR3 runs 14 residues. As DNA, the CDR3 is TGTGCCAGCAGACGCACAGGGGGCGATGCTGAAGCTTTCTTT. Protein product: CASRRTGGDAEAFF.

This clonotype came up a few times. V gene TRBV4-1 combines with J gene TRBJ2-1; a possible D gene is TRBD1 (6 bases). The germline V gene encodes CDR1 MGHRA and CDR2 YSYEKL. Trimming took 2 bases from V and 6 from J, leaving 17 bases between them. The CDR3 has 16 amino acids. CDR3 coding DNA: TGCGCCAGCAGCCAAAAACAGGGATCTACCTTCAATGAGCAGTTCTTC. Protein: CASSQKQGSTFNEQFF.

The genes are TRBV7-2 and TRBJ2-2; D gene ambiguous. V was pared by 6 bases and J by 0 bases, with 11 bases between. Looked up from germline, CDR1 is SGHTA and CDR2 is FQGNSA. The CDR3 has 15 residues. In nucleotides, the CDR3 is TGTGCCAGCAGTAAGGCGGTTACGAACACCGGGGAGCTGTTTTTT. Translated, it gives CASSKAVTNTGELFF.

There are a few counts of this clonotype. The chain links TRBV29-1 to TRBJ2-3; 8 nucleotides match TRBD1. This CDR3 contains 16 residues. Germline loops: CDR1 SQVTM, CDR2 ANQGSEA. V was clipped by 8 bases and J by 4 bases; unmatched bases: 17. CDR3 bases: TGCAGCCCCTTGGACAGGGCCCCAACCGGCGCAGATACGCAGTATTTT. Its translation is CSPLDRAPTGADTQYF.

CDR3 region: CATRTGYPYGYTF. For the CDR3, the DNA is TGTGCCACCCGGACAGGGTACCCCTATGGCTACACCTTC. V and J are TRBV27 and TRBJ1-2; TRBD1 aligns across 8 bases. The germline gives CDR1 MNHEY, CDR2 SMNVEV (reference sequence). The CDR3 loop spans 13 amino acids. After removal of 10 bases from V and 4 bases from J, the junction contained 8 bases not matched to a gene.